This T cell receptor beta chain was sequenced for a study of T cell responses to AZD1222 COVID-19 vaccine. Here immunoSEQ multiplex PCR was the method, and the copy in TCRdb shows in-frame clones only, minus some. This repertoire shows fewer than 150,000 clones, around nine tenths found once; its top ten account for about 4%. Findings and limits, study-wide: Reportedly, nearly half the spike-specific TCRs target unmutated variant regions.

With respect to this clone: Its antigen is as yet unknown.

The CDR3 runs 13 residues. Germline CDR1 and CDR2: GTSNPN and SVGIG (reference sequence). The V and J ends lost 0 bases and 2 bases respectively, with 8 bases between them. This receptor was taken from an adult who received the AZD1222 COVID-19 vaccine. The rearrangement uses TRBV30 and TRBJ2-7; perhaps TRBD1 as D (5 bases). The sequencing used peripheral blood, collected 28 days after the second AZD1222 dose. This CDR3 is CAWSVTGAYEQYF. The CDR3 bases are TGTGCCTGGAGTGTAACAGGCGCCTACGAGCAGTACTTC.